The source of this T cell receptor beta chain is a study of PD-1 blockade in classical Hodgkin lymphoma. Study details: Patients were administered nivolumab (3 mg/kg intravenously) every 2 weeks.

In germline, CDR1 is SGHRS, CDR2 YFSETQ. V shed 0 bases, J shed 8 bases, and the junction held 11 bases outside the gene matches. The CDR3 runs 16 residues. Points from the study as a whole: Newly diagnosed patients were reported to exhibit reduced baseline TCR diversity relative to healthy donors. Newly diagnosed patients had diversity similar to the baseline diversity of complete responders.

Generated by immunoSEQ multiplex PCR, the TCRdb table keeps only in-frame clones and is missing some. Here the sample spans 20,000 to 25,000 clones, about 73% being singletons. Notes on this clone: The antigen is unknown.

Time point of the sample: cycle 4 day 1 (C4D1), after less than seven weeks of nivolumab. Every patient relapsed after autologous stem cell transplantation, and brentuximab vedotin exposure varied. The specimen was peripheral blood mononuclear cells (PBMCs), collected before the fourth cycle of nivolumab. The genes are TRBV5-1 and TRBJ2-1, with 7 bases that match TRBD2. The receptor was isolated from a human donor with classical Hodgkin lymphoma. CDR3 loop: CASSLEGRGGLDEQFF. CDR3 in DNA: TGCGCCAGCAGCTTGGAAGGAAGGGGAGGGTTGGATGAGCAGTTCTTC.